The source of this T cell receptor (beta chain) is a study of blood T cells in healthy people across ages. At least 5 micrograms of total RNA were extracted per sample. Through a sample-barcoded 5' primer and a J-beta primer mix, a second PCR was run for 7 to 11 cycles. TCRdb processed the 5' RACE reads anew with MiXCR; each CDR3 protein has one entry. The data show some 930,000 distinct CDR3 sequences, 29% seen once. This clonotype was counted ten times or more. In addition, the sample was reused for a study of T cells of mothers and their children. That study adds: The output of TCR recombination is shaped by thymic selection similarly in related and unrelated pairs.

This TCR derives from a woman aged 40 to 49 in good health. The specimen was blood.

This chain's CDR3 is CASSLGPGGPQDGTQYF. The CDR3 DNA reads TGTGCCAGCAGTTTAGGCCCGGGGGGCCCCCAGGATGGGACCCAGTACTTC. This chain joins TRBV28 and TRBJ2-5, with D possibly being TRBD2 (7 bases). Trimming stripped 2 bases from V and 7 bases from J, with 23 bases between. CDR1 is MDHEN, CDR2 SYDVKM, per germline. CDR3 length: 17 residues.